The entry below gives a single T cell receptor beta chain sequence along with its context. No cognate antigen has been identified for it. No base qualities exist here, and no much larger clone lies one base off it. This record belongs to a study of blood T cell repertoires in COVID-19 (TCRdb year 2020). Background on the whole study: The collaborator samples originated in the United States, Italy and Spain and spanned the acute and convalescent phases of COVID-19. Nearly every sample came with metadata listing a de-identified subject ID, COVID-19 status, age in years and sex. The material from the prospective study consisted of cDNA or gDNA derived from T cells, B-cell-depleted T cells, or PBMCs. The samples were drawn from the first 160 participants of the ongoing ImmuneRACE study and from more than 1,000 subjects provided by 6 global collaborators. Deeply sampled blood TCRbeta repertoires from subjects exposed to, actively infected with, or recovered from COVID-19 were included in the dataset. Where HLA class I and class II types were available, the types were taken from metadata supplied by the sample provider, not from assay-based typing. The repertoires were made available in a free public database intended to serve as a resource for research on the immune response to SARS-CoV-2.

TCRbeta CDR3 regions were amplified from genomic DNA by means of the immunoSEQ Assay, a bias-controlled multiplex PCR. Per the authors' processing: The number of nucleated cells in each sample was estimated by amplification of reference gene primers within the assay. Sequence reads were collapsed and filtered to measure the absolute abundance of every unique TCRbeta CDR3 rearrangement. For each sample, productive Simpson clonality was calculated as the square root of Simpson's diversity index over productive rearrangements. TCRdb mirrors the immuneACCESS table, restricted to in-frame sequences. Some clones are absent from its copies; in checked studies, under half trace to an unresolved V gene, and the reason for the others is unknown. V, J and clone size were drawn from that table, and D and trimming were deduced from the DNA. This sample is represented by about 140,000 clones; around 79% of them were singletons. The ten top clones hold over 2.5% of the sample.

Enrolling through a virtual design, the prospective study's participants ranged in age from roughly 18 to 90 years and lived across 24 United States geographic areas. To assign participants to cohorts, the prospective study relied on clinical history that participants themselves reported in a screening survey and a study questionnaire. ImmuneRACE Cohort 3 recovered participants were defined by two consecutive negative NP/OP PCR tests, healthcare professional clearance, or symptom resolution. In the prospective study, whole blood, serum and a nasopharyngeal or oropharyngeal swab were collected from each participant by mobile phlebotomists. Prospective study participants could optionally give additional blood draws and questionnaires over an approximately 2-month period. Before DNA extraction, blood samples from the prospective study were shipped at room temperature or frozen. Germline trimming: 0 bases from V, 3 bases from J; junction bases outside gene matches: 10. Including the terminal cysteine and phenylalanine, the CDR3 comprises 18 residues. Here the CDR3 DNA is all that survives: 54 bases in frame from base 1. The germline V gene specifies SNHLY as CDR1 and FYNNEI as CDR2.

The study at large found these results: Clinical and demographic metadata were provided uncurated, with the amount varying by source and participant.

Sequenced material: PBMCs or T cells enriched from blood (not recorded which). The sequence is built from TRBV2 and TRBJ2-4, and 8 bases in between align with TRBD2. This clonotype originated in a woman aged 45 to 65 who had recovered from COVID-19. The CDR3 protein is CASSEARGGVEVKNIQYF. The sequence in DNA is TGTGCCAGCAGTGAAGCCCGGGGGGGCGTAGAAGTCAAAAACATTCAGTACTTC.